Detailed here is one TCR beta chain. The sample is drawn from a study of monozygotic twins with inflammatory bowel disease. The template-switching step introduced UMIs that carried a 6-nucleotide sample barcode. No DNA is given; TCRdb re-called the 5' RACE reads and lists each CDR3 protein once. This repertoire includes about 110,000 distinct CDR3 sequences. CDR3 length equals 14 residues. The receptor was isolated from a human donor with ulcerative colitis or Crohn's disease, or a healthy co-twin of an affected twin (not recorded which). The rearrangement uses TRBV12-3 or TRBV12-4 and TRBJ1-1; the TRBD1 assignment by TCRdb is unverifiable without DNA. Specimen: blood. CDR3 sequence: CATRQGPENTEAFF.